These T cell receptor beta chains were read from a single sample in a study of CD8 T cells in Susac syndrome. TCRdb used MiXCR to reprocess the immunoSEQ multiplex PCR reads, holding one entry per CDR3 protein. Seen here are 90,000 to 150,000 distinct CDR3 sequences, 80% to 95% observed once, and the top ten hold approximately 0.12%. Sequencing was performed on CD8+ T cells from PBMCs. The receptors stem from a human donor in good health. Each CDR3 is given with its conserved first and last residue. A D gene is named only where the DNA matches it firmly. Size is stated for part of the rows, as once, few or many counts, or as a class when the clone is expanded.

v_call	j_call	clone_size	d_call	cdr3_nt	cdr3_aa
TRBV7-2	TRBJ2-7	NA	TRBD1	TGTGCCAGCAGCCCACAGGGGTTACCCTACGAGCAGTACTTC	CASSPQGLPYEQYF
TRBV20-1	TRBJ1-5	NA	TRBD1	TGCAGTGCCCAAACACAGGGGAATCAGCCCCAGCATTTT	CSAQTQGNQPQHF
TRBV2	TRBJ1-1	NA	TRBD1	TGTGCCAGCAGGGGAACAGGGGGCTTGGTTGAAGCTTTCTTT	CASRGTGGLVEAFF
TRBV7-2	TRBJ2-7	NA	TRBD1	TGTGCCAGCAGCTGGGACAGGGCGAGCTCCTACGAGCAGTACTTC	CASSWDRASSYEQYF
TRBV7-3	TRBJ2-2	NA	TRBD2	TGTGCCAGCAGCTTAACGGGGGCTAGCGGGGCCACCACCGGGGAGCTGTTTTTT	CASSLTGASGATTGELFF
TRBV29-1	TRBJ1-1	few	NA	TGCAGCGTTGATGAGGGCCCCGGAGCTTTCTTT	CSVDEGPGAFF
TRBV2	TRBJ2-2	NA	TRBD2	TGTGCCAGCACTAGCGGAATCACCGGGGAGCTGTTTTTT	CASTSGITGELFF
TRBV10-3	TRBJ2-2	NA	NA	TGTGCCATCGCGGCACAGGGTACCACCGGGGAGCTGTTTTTT	CAIAAQGTTGELFF
TRBV5-6	TRBJ1-4	NA	NA	TGTGCCAGCAGCTTGCGGGCCTTACCTAATGAAAAACTGTTTTTT	CASSLRALPNEKLFF
TRBV20-1	TRBJ2-7	NA	NA	TGCAGTGCTAGGGGGGCGACCTACGAGCAGTACTTC	CSARGATYEQYF
TRBV29-1	TRBJ2-1	NA	NA	TGCAGCGTCGCACCATTGGGAGTCTACAATGAGCAGTTCTTC	CSVAPLGVYNEQFF
TRBV6-2/TRBV6-3	TRBJ1-2	NA	NA	TGTGCCGCGCTGGAGGCCCGGGTTCACTATGGCTACACCTTC	CAALEARVHYGYTF
TRBV6-2/TRBV6-3	TRBJ1-5	NA	TRBD1	TGTGCCAGCACCCAGGACAGGGGGAGCAATCAGCCCCAGCATTTT	CASTQDRGSNQPQHF
TRBV7-2	TRBJ1-2	NA	NA	TGTGCCAGCACACCAGGGAATATGGGCGGCTACACCTTC	CASTPGNMGGYTF
TRBV5-4	TRBJ2-5	NA	NA	TGTGCCAGCAGCTTGGCCCCGGGACGGTCCCAAGAGACCCAGTACTTC	CASSLAPGRSQETQYF
TRBV11-2	TRBJ2-1	few	NA	TGTGCCAGCAGCACAACCGGAGAGGGGCTCTACAATGAGCAGTTCTTC	CASSTTGEGLYNEQFF
TRBV9	TRBJ2-7	NA	TRBD1	TGTGCCAGCAGCGTAGAACAGGGGGCGTCGATCGGCGAGCAGTACTTC	CASSVEQGASIGEQYF
TRBV7-9	TRBJ2-3	NA	NA	TGTGCCAGCAGCTTAGTCGACCGCTTGGGTACGCAGTATTTT	CASSLVDRLGTQYF
TRBV29-1	TRBJ2-7	NA	NA	TGCAGCGTTGGAGCCTACGAGCAGTACTTC	CSVGAYEQYF
TRBV29-1	TRBJ1-2	NA	NA	TGCAGCGTTGAACCAGGAACTAACTATGGCTACACCTTC	CSVEPGTNYGYTF
TRBV20-1	TRBJ1-1	NA	NA	TGCAGTGCTTACCGGGACCCTGCGAGCACTGAAGCTTTCTTT	CSAYRDPASTEAFF
TRBV30	TRBJ1-2	NA	NA	TGTGCCTGGAGTCGTACGACAGCCCCCATGAATGGCTACACCTTC	CAWSRTTAPMNGYTF
TRBV4-1	TRBJ2-7	NA	NA	TGCGCCAGCAGCCCCTACAGGGAAGTTCCCGAGCAGTACTTC	CASSPYREVPEQYF
TRBV6-1	TRBJ1-1	NA	NA	TGTGCCAGCCGAGACAGCCTGAACACTGAAGCTTTCTTT	CASRDSLNTEAFF
TRBV7-9	TRBJ2-3	once	TRBD1	TGTGCCAGCTTACCAGGGGGTTTGGCAGATACGCAGTATTTT	CASLPGGLADTQYF
TRBV19	TRBJ2-5	NA	NA	TGTGCCAGTAGGACAGGAGGGGAGACCCAGTACTTC	CASRTGGETQYF
TRBV7-9	TRBJ2-5	NA	NA	TGTGCCAGCAGCTTACGGGCATCGGAGACCCAGTACTTC	CASSLRASETQYF
TRBV20-1	TRBJ1-2	NA	NA	TGCAGTGCCCGGGGACACCGTAACTATGGCTACACCTTC	CSARGHRNYGYTF
TRBV3-1	TRBJ2-3	NA	NA	TGTGCCAGCAGTCGACAGGGGAGGGCAGATACGCAGTATTTT	CASSRQGRADTQYF
TRBV7-2	TRBJ1-6	NA	NA	TGTGCCAGCAGCTTAGATCACGGCGTTCGGGCACCCCTCCACTTT	CASSLDHGVRAPLHF
TRBV7-9	TRBJ2-2	NA	NA	TGTGCCAGCAGCCCCCACCTCGGGGGTTCCGGGGAGCTGTTTTTT	CASSPHLGGSGELFF
TRBV29-1	TRBJ2-5	few	TRBD1	TGCAGCGTCGGACAGGGGGTGGTGGAGACCCAGTACTTC	CSVGQGVVETQYF
TRBV21-1	TRBJ2-3	once	NA	TGTGCCAGCAGCACCTTAGCATATACGCAGTATTTT	CASSTLAYTQYF
TRBV25-1	TRBJ1-2	NA	NA	TGTGCCAGCAATGGACTCTATGGCTACACCTTC	CASNGLYGYTF
TRBV7-9	TRBJ1-2	NA	NA	TGTGCCAGCAGCCCGGGCGGAAGAGGGAGTGCTGGCTACACCTTC	CASSPGGRGSAGYTF
TRBV7-2	TRBJ2-5	NA	TRBD2	TGTGCCACCGGACTAGCGGGGGCAGAGACCCAGTACTTC	CATGLAGAETQYF
TRBV4-2	TRBJ2-7	NA	TRBD2	TGTGCCAGCAGCCAAGTAGGGGCGGGAGGGCCCTACGAGCAGTACTTC	CASSQVGAGGPYEQYF
TRBV18	TRBJ2-5	NA	NA	TGTGCCAGCTCACCTGGACCAGGGAGCCAAGAGACCCAGTACTTC	CASSPGPGSQETQYF
TRBV7-2	TRBJ2-3	NA	TRBD2	TGTGCCAGCAGCCTAGGGGCTAGCGGATGGAGCACAGATACGCAGTATTTT	CASSLGASGWSTDTQYF
TRBV29-1	TRBJ2-5	NA	TRBD1	TGCAGCGACTCAGGGGGAGAGACCCAGTACTTC	CSDSGGETQYF
TRBV3-1	TRBJ1-4	NA	TRBD1	TGTGCCAGCAGCCAGACCCGGGACAGTAATGAAAAACTGTTTTTT	CASSQTRDSNEKLFF